The T cell receptor beta chain under discussion was sequenced for a study of blood T cells in healthy people across ages. Primers used in a second PCR of roughly 6 to 11 cycles were a sample-barcoded 5' primer and a J-beta primer mix. TCRdb independently ran MiXCR on the 5' RACE reads; one entry per CDR3 protein. This table holds more than 1 million distinct CDR3 sequences, 40% to 50% found once. Study-level results: With naive T cell percentage, TCR beta diversity showed a strong correlation. Both higher diversity and more naive CD4+ cells marked long-lived donors when set against aged donors. Per million T cells, the diversity of TCR beta decreased roughly linearly as age advanced.

V lost 0 bases and J lost 4, with 9 bases in between. The CDR3 length is 14 residues. In germline, CDR1 is SGHAT, CDR2 FQNNGV. This clonotype has a single count. Its specificity is not known. The chain combines TRBV11-2 with TRBJ2-5; the D gene is possibly TRBD2 (5 bases). The sequencing sample was made of blood. This clonotype was obtained from a woman aged 55-70 years in good health. CDR3 DNA: TGTGCCAGCAGCTTAGAGGCTAGCCTAGAGACCCAGTACTTC. This encodes CASSLEASLETQYF.